This T cell receptor (beta chain) is from a study of blood T cells in healthy people across ages. Study-wide points: A strong correlation between TCR beta diversity and naive T cell percentage was seen. No conclusive comparison of naive versus antigen-experienced cells was possible with unsorted PBMCs. A roughly linear fall in TCR beta diversity per million T cells was seen with increasing age.

A J-beta primer mix and a sample-barcoded 5' primer were used in a second PCR of about 7 to 12 cycles. TCRdb recomputed calls from the 5' RACE reads with MiXCR, one row per CDR3 protein. Among roughly 730,000 distinct CDR3 sequences listed, about 56% were seen once. The CDR3 length is 15 residues. Germline V CDR1 and CDR2: SQVTM, ANQGSEA. The draw of peripheral blood yielded about 10 milliliters from each donor. As to this clonotype: As yet, its antigen is unknown.

V and J are TRBV29-1 and TRBJ2-7; 8 nucleotides align to TRBD2. The tail of the sequence fits TRBJ2-5 better, so the J call may be wrong. The source of this sequence is a man aged 40-49 years in good health. The sample consisted of blood. In DNA form, the CDR3 reads TGCAGCGTTGCTGTCGGGGGGGGTAGAGGAGAGACCCAGTACTTC. Translating gives CSVAVGGGRGETQYF.